This T cell receptor (beta chain) appears in the sequencing data of a study of monozygotic twins with inflammatory bowel disease. General study points: The data did not back a single strong IBD-associated clonotype or signal.

With regard to this clonotype: Its cognate antigen is unknown.

TCRdb derives one entry per CDR3 protein from the 5' RACE reads, leaving out DNA. This repertoire includes over 110,000 distinct CDR3 sequences. This CDR3 contains 16 residues. Germline CDR1 reads SGHRS; CDR2 reads YFSETQ. The chain recombines TRBV5-1 with TRBJ2-7; TCRdb outputs TRBD1, but without DNA this stays unchecked. The source is a human donor with ulcerative colitis or Crohn's disease, or a healthy co-twin of an affected twin (not recorded which). Sequencing input: blood. CDR3 amino acids: CASSSRGTGTRYEQYF.